These 28 T cell receptor beta chains share one sample of origin, sequenced in a study of spatial heterogeneity in lung cancer. Time point denoted: sample taken at primary tumor resection. One entry per CDR3 protein results from TCRdb running MiXCR on the 5' RACE reads. Of tens of thousands of distinct CDR3 sequences listed, under 8% are singletons. The sample consisted of PBMCs, taken at surgery. The receptors were sampled from a female donor with early-stage non-small cell lung cancer.

This clonotype has at least ten counts. This chain's CDR3 is CATSRDLDTGELFF. CDR3 DNA sequence: TGTGCCACCAGCAGAGATCTGGACACCGGGGAGCTGTTTTTT. This chain links TRBV15 with TRBJ2-2, with unresolved D. Germline loops: CDR1 LNHNV, CDR2 YYDKDF (reference sequence). V lost 0 bases, J lost 3 bases, and 5 bases lay in between. This CDR3 contains 14 residues.

There are many counts of this clonotype. The J gene is TRBJ1-3, the V gene TRBV28, with D tentatively TRBD1 (5 bases). Germline V gene data show CDR1 as MDHEN and CDR2 as SYDVKM. The length of the CDR3 is 15 residues. V was pared by 8 bases and J by 0 bases, with 14 bases between. The CDR3 DNA is TGTGCCAGCTCCACACCCGACAGCTCTGGAAACACCATATATTTT. Its translation: CASSTPDSSGNTIYF.

This clonotype has ten or more counts. The chain combines TRBV28 with TRBJ2-1; D is unclear. The germline V and J ends were trimmed by 2 bases and 3 bases, with 5 bases remaining between them. In germline, CDR1 is MDHEN, CDR2 SYDVKM. This CDR3 is 13 amino acids long. CDR3 coding DNA: TGTGCCAGCAGTTTACCTAGCTACAATGAGCAGTTCTTC. Translated, it gives CASSLPSYNEQFF. The complete variable domain, with remaining parts taken from reference TRBV28 and TRBJ2-1, reads DVKVTQSSRYLVKRTGEKVFLECVQDMDHENMFWYRQDPGLGLRLIYFSYDVKMKEKGDIPEGYSVSREKKERFSLILESASTNQTSMYLCASSLPSYNEQFFGPGTRLTVL.

This clonotype was picked up a small number of times. V gene TRBV20-1 combines with J gene TRBJ2-3, with TRBD2 matching over 14 bases. The CDR3 totals 17 residues. The junction had 13 bases not matched to a gene; V was cut back by 6 bases and J by 5 bases. Looked up from germline, CDR1 is DFQATT and CDR2 is SNEGSKA (reference sequence). The CDR3 DNA is TGCAGTGCGGATAGGGGGGGACTAGCGGGAGTTGTAGATACGCAGTATTTT. This gives the protein CSADRGGLAGVVDTQYF.

This clonotype turned up a few times. This chain connects TRBV20-1 to TRBJ2-7; 12 positions match TRBD1. V gave up 5 bases and J gave up 6 bases; unmatched junction bases: 8. This CDR3 has 14 residues. From germline, CDR1 is DFQATT and CDR2 SNEGSKA (reference sequence). The CDR3 spells CSAEGQGAYVEQYF. The CDR3 nucleotides are TGCAGTGCTGAGGGACAGGGGGCTTATGTCGAGCAGTACTTC.

In this sample, this clonotype turned up many times. The V call is TRBV10-3, the J call TRBJ1-6; the D is unclear. The CDR3 consists of 16 residues. The germline V and J ends were trimmed by 2 bases and 0 bases, with 8 bases remaining between them. Germline V gene lookup returns CDR1 ENHRY and CDR2 SYGVKD. CDR3 residues: CAISETASSYNSPLHF. The CDR3 region has the DNA TGTGCCATCAGTGAGACAGCGAGCTCCTATAATTCACCCCTCCACTTT.

The genes are TRBV6-5 and TRBJ1-2, with D unresolved. This CDR3 region has 12 residues. Germline CDR1 and CDR2: MNHEY and SVGAGI. V was pared by 4 bases and J by 5 bases, with 8 bases between. The CDR3 DNA sequence: TGTGCCAGCAGTTCCCCAGGATATGGCTACACCTTC. Translation gives CASSSPGYGYTF.

The chain employs TRBV7-8 and TRBJ1-1; D not resolved. This CDR3 is 13 amino acids long. Germline CDR1 and CDR2: SGHVS and FQNEAQ. Trimming pared 5 bases from V and 4 bases from J, leaving 11 bases between. The CDR3 protein is CASSPRVSTEAFF. CDR3 nucleotides: TGTGCCAGCAGCCCGAGGGTGAGCACTGAAGCTTTCTTT.

This clonotype came up a few times. The chain recombines TRBV7-6 with TRBJ2-4; 13 bases are a match to TRBD2. Germline V CDR1 and CDR2: SGHVS, FNYEAQ. This CDR3 has 20 amino acids. Losses at the gene ends were 5 bases for V and 3 bases for J; bases not matched to a gene: 16. As DNA, the CDR3 is TGTGCCAGCAGCCCACGCTCTGGACTAGCGGGGGCTCGGGGCAAAAACATTCAGTACTTC. Translated, it gives CASSPRSGLAGARGKNIQYF.

This clonotype showed up many times. The CDR3, as DNA: TGCGCCAGCAGCCAAGCTTACAGGGGGCGGACTGAAGCTTTCTTT. It is translated as CASSQAYRGRTEAFF. The J gene is TRBJ1-1, the V gene TRBV4-1; 9 bases align to TRBD1. Losses at the gene ends were 1 base for V and 5 bases for J; bases not matched to a gene: 5. The CDR3 is 15 amino acids. CDR1 MGHRA and CDR2 YSYEKL come from the germline V gene.

This clonotype was observed at least ten times. The chain links TRBV11-2 to TRBJ1-1; D may be TRBD1 (5 bases). The CDR3 is made up of 16 amino acids. The germline gives CDR1 SGHAT, CDR2 FQNNGV. V lost 4 bases and J 6 bases, leaving 21 bases between the germline ends. The CDR3 DNA is TGTGCCAGCAGCTCCCGGGGGAATCAGGGTTACCCTGAAGCTTTCTTT. Its translation: CASSSRGNQGYPEAFF.

The chain has TRBV9 and TRBJ2-1; D is unclear. V lost 0 bases, J lost 2 bases, and 9 bases lay in between. The CDR3 spans 15 residues. CDR1 SGDLS and CDR2 YYNGEE come from the germline V gene. The DNA of the CDR3 is TGTGCCAGCAGCGTAGCCCCAGAGCCCTACAATGAGCAGTTCTTC. Its protein is CASSVAPEPYNEQFF.

This clonotype occurred many times. The J gene is TRBJ1-1, the V gene TRBV7-6; TRBD1 matches at 7 bases. With 4 bases clipped from V and 0 bases from J, the junction kept 23 bases outside the gene matches. CDR1 and CDR2 (germline): SGHVS, FNYEAQ. CDR3 length: 21 residues. The CDR3 coding sequence is TGTGCCAGCAGCTCGTGGCCCCGACTTCAGGGGGTGACTTCAATGAACACTGAAGCTTTCTTT. Protein product: CASSSWPRLQGVTSMNTEAFF.

The table lists this clonotype with a count of one. The chain links TRBV21-1 to TRBJ2-7; TRBD2, as called in the table, went unchecked against the DNA. TRBV21-1 is flagged as a pseudogene. This CDR3 has 15 residues. The CDR3 protein is CASSKGARGRYEQYF. For the CDR3, the DNA is TGTGCCAGCAGCAAAGGGGCTAGAGGGAGGTACGAGCAGTACTTC.

The rearrangement links TRBV6-6 to TRBJ2-3, with a tentative D call TRBD1 (5 bases). V gave up 8 bases and J gave up 2 bases, with 17 bases separating them. CDR1 MNHNY and CDR2 SVGAGI come from the germline V gene (reference sequence). The CDR3 is made up of 15 amino acids. Here the CDR3 reads CASGARQPATDTQYF. The CDR3 region has the DNA TGTGCCAGCGGGGCCCGCCAACCTGCCACAGATACGCAGTATTTT.

This clonotype was observed a single time. The gene calls are TRBV29-1 and TRBJ2-3; TRBD1 agrees at 9 bases. Germline lookup yields CDR1 SQVTM and CDR2 ANQGSEA. The CDR3 extends over 13 amino acids. The junction had 3 bases not matched to a gene; V was cut back by 6 bases and J by 2 bases. The CDR3 loop reads CSVDRGNTDTQYF. The CDR3 nucleotides are TGCAGCGTGGACAGGGGAAACACAGATACGCAGTATTTT.

There are many counts of this clonotype. This CDR3 is CASSLRQIQETQYF. CDR3 nucleotides: TGCGCCAGCAGCCTGAGACAGATACAAGAGACCCAGTACTTC. The chain carries TRBV5-1 and TRBJ2-5, with TRBD1 as a possible D gene (5 bases). The CDR3 extends over 14 amino acids. V shed 4 bases and J shed 2 bases, with 12 bases lying between them. CDR1 is SGHRS, CDR2 YFSETQ, per germline.

The sample holds many counts of this clonotype. This chain uses TRBV9 with TRBJ2-1; TRBD2 matches 7 bases. Germline values: CDR1 SGDLS, CDR2 YYNGEE. V gave up 3 bases and J gave up 3 bases; unmatched junction bases: 3. This CDR3 comprises 14 residues. The DNA of the CDR3 is TGTGCCAGCAGCGCAGCGGGGTACTACAATGAGCAGTTCTTC. It is translated as CASSAAGYYNEQFF.

This clonotype was counted many times. V is TRBV5-1 and J is TRBJ1-5, with 8 bases aligning to TRBD1. Germline trimming cut 0 bases from V and 2 bases from J; bases unmatched to any gene: 7. Germline loops: CDR1 SGHRS, CDR2 YFSETQ. This CDR3 comprises 17 residues. The CDR3 coding sequence is TGCGCCAGCAGCTTGGCCCCACAGGGGGAACGCAATCAGCCCCAGCATTTT. As protein: CASSLAPQGERNQPQHF.

This clonotype was counted many times. The CDR3 protein is CASSLVAGWMNTEAFF. In DNA, the CDR3 is TGCGCCAGCAGCTTGGTCGCAGGCTGGATGAACACTGAAGCTTTCTTT. The gene calls are TRBV5-1 and TRBJ1-1, with D unresolved. V lost 0 bases, J lost 0 bases, and 12 bases lay in between. The CDR3 length is 16 residues. Germline assignment: CDR1 SGHRS and CDR2 YFSETQ.

This clonotype was seen many times. The CDR3 region is CATSGPGTGYSYEQYF. The CDR3 region has the DNA TGTGCCACCAGTGGACCCGGGACAGGATACTCCTACGAGCAGTACTTC. The chain carries TRBV24-1 and TRBJ2-7; 8 nucleotides agree with TRBD1. Germline trimming cut 5 bases from V and 0 bases from J; bases unmatched to any gene: 8. Per the germline V gene, CDR1 is KGHDR and CDR2 is SFDVKD. The CDR3 has 16 amino acids.

Ten or more counts support this clonotype. This chain links TRBV5-1 with TRBJ1-3; D not resolved. CDR1 SGHRS and CDR2 YFSETQ come from the germline V gene. The CDR3 is 12 residues long. The germline V and J ends were trimmed by 5 bases and 3 bases, with 6 bases remaining between them. As DNA, the CDR3 is TGCGCCAGCAGGGTGGATGGAAACACCATATATTTT. Its protein is CASRVDGNTIYF.

This clonotype was detected ten times or more. The gene calls are TRBV12-3 or TRBV12-4 and TRBJ2-7, with D unclear. This CDR3 contains 16 residues. V was shortened by 5 bases and J by 4 bases, with 21 bases between the two germline ends. CDR3 nucleotides: TGTGCCAGCAGTCCCCGGGCAGGTTTCGAGTCGTACGAGCAGTACTTC. Protein: CASSPRAGFESYEQYF.

This clonotype has only a few counts. The V call is TRBV7-6, the J call TRBJ2-3, with a possible D match to TRBD1 (5 bases). The V gene's germline CDR1 is SGHVS and CDR2 FNYEAQ. V gave up 0 bases and J gave up 4 bases, with 14 bases separating them. CDR3 length equals 16 residues. DNA of the CDR3: TGTGCCAGCAGCTTAGCGCAAGGGGCGGTAGCAGATACGCAGTATTTT. It codes for CASSLAQGAVADTQYF.

This clonotype has a handful of counts. J is TRBJ2-5 and V is TRBV7-9; 8 nucleotides line up with TRBD1. Germline V lookup: CDR1 SEHNR, CDR2 FQNEAQ (reference sequence). CDR3 size: 14 residues. J was trimmed by 4 bases and V by 4 bases; bases with no gene match: 5. CDR3 sequence reads: CASSSITGGETQYF. As DNA, the CDR3 is TGTGCCAGCAGCTCAATTACAGGGGGAGAGACCCAGTACTTC.

There are many counts of this clonotype. This chain uses TRBV5-1 with TRBJ2-5, with 8 nucleotides matching TRBD1. The ends lost 3 bases at V and 0 bases at J; junction bases unmatched: 7. Germline assignment: CDR1 SGHRS and CDR2 YFSETQ. The CDR3 has 16 residues. CDR3 amino acids: CASSWGQAGYQETQYF. The CDR3 nucleotides read TGCGCCAGCAGCTGGGGACAGGCGGGGTACCAAGAGACCCAGTACTTC.

This clonotype was seen more than once but under ten times. The V call is TRBV7-3, the J call TRBJ2-3; 9 nucleotides agree with TRBD2. Germline V lookup: CDR1 SGHTA, CDR2 FQGTGA. V dropped 2 bases and J dropped 6; count of bases not matched to a gene: 9. The CDR3 consists of 16 residues. The CDR3 protein is CASSLGVAGAADTQYF. Here the CDR3 DNA reads TGTGCCAGCAGCTTAGGGGTAGCGGGGGCGGCGGATACGCAGTATTTT. Together with reference TRBV7-3 and TRBJ2-3, the CDR3 gives the full variable domain: GAGVSQTPSNKVTEKGKYVELRCDPISGHTALYWYRQSLGQGPEFLIYFQGTGAADDSGLPNDRFFAVRPEGSVSTLKIQRTERGDSAVYLCASSLGVAGAADTQYFGPGTRLTVL.

Regarding this clonotype: A read error may account for a junction end that differs from germline. This chain uses TRBV3-1 with TRBJ1-1, with D unclear. CDR1 is LGHDT and CDR2 is YNNKEL in the germline V gene (reference sequence). The CDR3 runs 11 residues. CDR3 region: CVSRGNTEAFF. The CDR3 nucleotides are TGTGTCAGCCGGGGGAACACTGAAGCTTTCTTT.